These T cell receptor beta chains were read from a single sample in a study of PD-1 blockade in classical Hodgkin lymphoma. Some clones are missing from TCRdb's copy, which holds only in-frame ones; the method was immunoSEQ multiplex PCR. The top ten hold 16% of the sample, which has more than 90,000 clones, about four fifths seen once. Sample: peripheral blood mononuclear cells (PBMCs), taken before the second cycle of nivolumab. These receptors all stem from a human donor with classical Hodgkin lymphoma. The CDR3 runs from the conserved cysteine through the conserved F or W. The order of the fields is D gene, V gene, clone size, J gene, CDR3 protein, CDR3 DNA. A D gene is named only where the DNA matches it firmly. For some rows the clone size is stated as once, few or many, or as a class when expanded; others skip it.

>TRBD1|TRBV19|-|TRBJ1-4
CASSPGTGVTNEKLFF
TGTGCCAGTAGTCCTGGGACAGGGGTAACTAATGAAAAACTGTTTTTT
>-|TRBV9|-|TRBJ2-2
CASSLGSNPNTGELFF
TGTGCCAGCAGCCTAGGGAGCAATCCGAACACCGGGGAGCTGTTTTTT
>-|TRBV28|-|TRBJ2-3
CASIPSSGRVSSTDTQYF
TGTGCCAGCATTCCCTCTTCTGGGCGGGTCTCTAGCACAGATACGCAGTATTTT
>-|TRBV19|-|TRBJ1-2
CASRVAEVGIYGYTF
TGTGCCAGTAGAGTTGCTGAGGTAGGCATCTATGGCTACACCTTC
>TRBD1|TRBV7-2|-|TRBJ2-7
CASTTGTGVDEQYF
TGTGCCAGCACCACCGGGACAGGGGTCGACGAGCAGTACTTC
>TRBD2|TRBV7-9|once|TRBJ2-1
CASSTTTSPYNEQFF
TGTGCCAGCAGCACCACGACTAGCCCGTACAATGAGCAGTTCTTC
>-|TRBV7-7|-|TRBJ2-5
CASSLRVRETQYF
TGTGCCAGCAGCTTGCGGGTCCGGGAGACCCAGTACTTC
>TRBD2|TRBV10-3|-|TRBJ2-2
CAISVLEAGNTGELFF
TGTGCCATCAGTGTGCTGGAAGCGGGAAACACCGGGGAGCTGTTTTTT
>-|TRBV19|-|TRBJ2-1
CASSRTDNEQFF
TGTGCCAGTAGCCGGACCGACAATGAGCAGTTCTTC
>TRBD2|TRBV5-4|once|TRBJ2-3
CASSLGTSADTQYF
TGTGCCAGCAGCTTGGGGACTAGCGCGGATACGCAGTATTTT
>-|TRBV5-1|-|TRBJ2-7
CASSLRGARGEQYF
TGCGCCAGCAGCTTGAGGGGGGCGCGGGGCGAGCAGTACTTC
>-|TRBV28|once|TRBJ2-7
CASSRRQEQYF
TGTGCCAGCAGCCGTAGACAAGAGCAGTACTTC
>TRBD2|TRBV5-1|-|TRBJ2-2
CASSLGTSLGGELFF
TGCGCCAGCAGCTTAGGGACTAGCCTCGGCGGGGAGCTGTTTTTT
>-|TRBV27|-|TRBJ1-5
CASSRGSNQPQHF
TGTGCCAGCAGCCGAGGAAGCAATCAGCCCCAGCATTTT
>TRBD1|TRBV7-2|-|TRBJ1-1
CASSLGGQGTEAFF
TGTGCCAGCAGCTTAGGCGGACAGGGCACTGAAGCTTTCTTT
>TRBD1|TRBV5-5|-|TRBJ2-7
CASSSRQGGTYEQYF
TGTGCCAGCAGCTCACGACAGGGGGGGACCTACGAGCAGTACTTC
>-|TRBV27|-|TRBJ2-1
CASSTDLRGEQFF
TGTGCCAGCAGTACGGATCTTCGGGGTGAGCAGTTCTTC
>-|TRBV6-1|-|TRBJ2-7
CASQLSGHLYEQYF
TGTGCCAGCCAGTTATCGGGACACCTCTACGAGCAGTACTTC
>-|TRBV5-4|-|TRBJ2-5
CASSLVAGLQETQYF
TGTGCCAGCAGCTTGGTTGCGGGGCTCCAAGAGACCCAGTACTTC
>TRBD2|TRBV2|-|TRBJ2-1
CASSDPSGRGEQFF
TGTGCCAGCAGTGACCCCTCCGGGAGGGGTGAGCAGTTCTTC
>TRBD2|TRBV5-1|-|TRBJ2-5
CASSLGLAGVLGETQYF
TGCGCCAGCAGCTTGGGCCTAGCGGGAGTATTAGGAGAGACCCAGTACTTC
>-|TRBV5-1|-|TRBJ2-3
CASKERPGRDTQYF
TGCGCCAGCAAGGAGCGGCCCGGGAGAGATACGCAGTATTTT